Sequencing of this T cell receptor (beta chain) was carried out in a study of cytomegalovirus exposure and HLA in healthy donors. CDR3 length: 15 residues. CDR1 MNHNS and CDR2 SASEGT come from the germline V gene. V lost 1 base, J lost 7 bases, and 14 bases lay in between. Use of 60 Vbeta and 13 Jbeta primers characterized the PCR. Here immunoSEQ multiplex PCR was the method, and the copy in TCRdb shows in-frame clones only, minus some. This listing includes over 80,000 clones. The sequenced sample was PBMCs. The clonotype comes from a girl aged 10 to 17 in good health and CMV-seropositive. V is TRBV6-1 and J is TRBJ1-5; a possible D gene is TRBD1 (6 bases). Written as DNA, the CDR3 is TGTGCCAGCAGTGAAGTCAGGACAGTGACCCAGCCCCAGCATTTT. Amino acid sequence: CASSEVRTVTQPQHF.